The 21 T cell receptor beta chains listed next were all sequenced from one sample in a study of tumor and adjacent non-tumor tissue in lung cancer. RNA was extracted from bulk tissue without any cell sorting. Distant lung tissue was collected more than 3 cm away from the tumor edge. The library came from three nested PCR rounds adapted from ARM-PCR protocols. Each CDR3 protein is one row after TCRdb ran MiXCR on the multiplex PCR reads. In the table there are about 110,000 distinct CDR3 sequences, 60% to 70% of which are singletons. Sequenced: distant non-tumor lung tissue. The receptors were gathered from a man between 60 and 75 years old with non-small cell lung cancer.

This clonotype was seen repeatedly, ten times or more. The rearrangement joins TRBV6-1 to TRBJ1-1; D call uncertain. CDR3 length: 13 residues. Germline CDR1 reads MNHNS; CDR2 reads SASEGT. Trimming shortened V by 3 bases and J by 7 bases, and 12 bases separated the two germline ends. In DNA form, the CDR3 reads TGTGCCAGCAGTGATCTGAGTGTCAGTGAAGCTTTCTTT. Its protein is CASSDLSVSEAFF.

As concerns this clonotype: The junction and the germline gene differ at one end; a read error may be behind it. The chain couples TRBV6-2 or TRBV6-3 to TRBJ2-2; tentative D call: TRBD2 (5 bases). This CDR3 has 15 residues. Germline V gene data show CDR1 as MNHEY and CDR2 as SVGEGT. The CDR3 DNA follows: TGTGCCAGCAGCCCCTTTGGAGAAGTCACCGGGGAGCTATTTTTT. This gives the protein CASSPFGEVTGELFF.

In the case of this clonotype: The junction departs from the called germline gene at one end, perhaps through a read error. The J gene is TRBJ1-6, the V gene TRBV6-1; tentative D call: TRBD1 (5 bases). CDR1 and CDR2 from the germline V gene are MNHNS and SASEGT. This CDR3 is 14 amino acids long. In DNA, the CDR3 is TGTGCCAGCAGAAGGGGATTCTGGGGAGTGGTCCTCAACTTT. It is translated as CASRRGFWGVVLNF.

This chain links TRBV5-1 with TRBJ1-1; D perhaps matches TRBD1 (5 bases). V was clipped by 5 bases and J by 3 bases, with 11 bases between them. The CDR3 consists of 13 residues. CDR1 and CDR2 (germline): SGHRS, YFSETQ. Here the CDR3 reads CASRRDGDTEAFF. The CDR3 DNA reads TGCGCCAGCAGGAGGGACGGGGACACTGAAGCTTTCTTT.

As for this clonotype: At one end, the junction sequence differs from germline, possibly due to a read error. V is TRBV12-3 or TRBV12-4 and J is TRBJ1-5, with D possibly TRBD1 on 6 matching bases. The CDR3 has 13 amino acids. CDR3 loop: CAGSLGGSQPQHF. The CDR3, as DNA: TGTGCCGGCAGTTTAGGGGGGAGTCAACCCCAGCATTTT.

On this clonotype itself: The junction does not match germline at one end; this may be a read error. The V gene is TRBV5-1, the J gene TRBJ1-1; 7 bases map to TRBD1. Germline assignment: CDR1 SGHRS and CDR2 YFSETQ. The length of the CDR3 is 16 residues. The CDR3 loop reads CASSEGALPANTEASF. The CDR3 DNA reads TGCGCCAGCAGTGAGGGGGCCCTACCGGCGAACACTGAAGCTTCCTTT.

In the case of this clonotype: Germline and junction disagree at one end, which may indicate a read error. This chain uses TRBV6-6 with TRBJ1-4; possible D gene TRBD1, 5 bases. This CDR3 is built from 13 residues. Germline lookup yields CDR1 MNHNY and CDR2 SVGAGI (reference sequence). The CDR3 is CASSLTTGTLPFF. The CDR3 DNA sequence: TGTGCTAGCAGCCTAACGACCGGGACCCTCCCGTTTTTT.

A note on this clonotype: This clone may be a read error of a much larger clone one base away. The V and J genes are TRBV5-1 and TRBJ2-3; a possible D gene is TRBD1 (6 bases). The germline V gene encodes CDR1 SGHRS and CDR2 YFSETQ. The CDR3 length is 14 residues. CDR3 residues: CASSLTDSRDRQYF. The CDR3 DNA reads as TGCGCCAGCAGCCTCACGGACAGTCGAGATAGGCAGTATTTT.

This clonotype was picked up a small number of times. V and J are TRBV25-1 and TRBJ1-2; D unclear. V lost 2 bases to trimming and J lost 9 bases, with 13 bases between them. The CDR3 loop spans 13 amino acids. Germline CDR1 reads MGHDK; CDR2 reads SYGVNS. The CDR3 loop reads CASSEGRVNSYTF. The CDR3 DNA reads as TGTGCCAGCAGTGAAGGGAGGGTTAATAGCTACACCTTC.

Written as DNA, the CDR3 is TGCAGCGTTGAAGTCCGGGGATCGAACCACGCGCAGTACTTC. Translated, it gives CSVEVRGSNHAQYF. V and J are TRBV29-1 and TRBJ2-7, with D perhaps TRBD2 (5 bases). V was cut by 1 base and J by 9 bases, with 19 bases left in between. The germline V gene encodes CDR1 SQVTM and CDR2 ANQGSEA. This CDR3 has 14 amino acids.

Notes on this clonotype: This is likely a read error, given that the CDR3 carries no conserved phenylalanine or tryptophan at its end. The chain employs TRBV12-3 or TRBV12-4 and TRBJ2-3, with D possibly TRBD2 on 6 matching bases. The CDR3 runs 14 residues. V was trimmed by 7 bases and J by 0 bases, leaving 11 bases between them. The CDR3 here is CASMSSGSTDTQYL. The CDR3 DNA reads TGTGCCAGCATGAGTAGCGGAAGCACAGATACGCAGTATCTT.

This clonotype appeared many times. CDR3 in amino acids: CASSRASATGELFF. DNA of the CDR3: TGTGCCAGCAGTCGGGCCTCCGCAACCGGGGAGCTGTTTTTT. This chain links TRBV6-5 with TRBJ2-2; D call uncertain. Germline CDR1 is MNHEY and CDR2 is SVGAGI. This CDR3 comprises 14 residues. Trimming shortened V by 5 bases and J by 5 bases, and 12 bases separated the two germline ends.

The chain employs TRBV4-3 and TRBJ2-1; 9 bases are a match to TRBD2. With 1 base clipped from V and 9 bases from J, the junction kept 10 bases outside the gene matches. Germline V lookup: CDR1 LGHNA, CDR2 YSLEER. The CDR3 runs 16 residues. This CDR3 is CASSQGLAGVGTEQFF. CDR3 coding DNA: TGCGCCAGCAGCCAAGGTTTAGCGGGAGTGGGTACTGAGCAGTTCTTC.

This clonotype was found a few times. V and J are TRBV7-3 and TRBJ2-2; 9 positions match TRBD2. The germline CDR1 and CDR2 sequences are SGHTA and FQGTGA. V shed 1 base, J shed 5 bases, and the junction held 5 bases outside the gene matches. This CDR3 comprises 16 residues. The CDR3 loop reads CASSLSGSGGTGELFF. Written as DNA, the CDR3 is TGTGCCAGCAGCTTAAGCGGTAGCGGGGGAACCGGGGAGCTGTTTTTT.

Comments on this clonotype: The junction differs from germline at one of its ends, possibly a read error. CDR3 sequence: CASSLDNYSYTF. CDR3 in DNA: TGTGCCAGCAGCTTAGATAACTATAGCTACACCTTC. The chain is built from TRBV11-2 and TRBJ1-2; unclear D gene. Germline V CDR1 and CDR2: SGHAT, FQNNGV. CDR3 length: 12 amino acids.

Details on this clonotype: Possible read error: a much larger clone is one base away. The CDR3 DNA reads as TGTGCCTGGAACCGGCTTGATGGCAAAAACATTCAGTACTTC. It translates to CAWNRLDGKNIQYF. The chain carries TRBV30 and TRBJ2-4, with unresolved D. The V and J ends lost 4 bases and 3 bases respectively, with 13 bases between them. This CDR3 has 14 residues. Germline V lookup: CDR1 GTSNPN, CDR2 SVGIG (reference sequence).

This clonotype has ten or more counts. This chain uses TRBV7-9 with TRBJ2-3, with TRBD2 as a possible D gene (6 bases). Trimming pared 3 bases from V and 6 bases from J, leaving 7 bases between. The CDR3 runs to 12 residues. In germline, CDR1 is SEHNR, CDR2 FQNEAQ (reference sequence). The CDR3 bases are TGTGCCAGCAGCTTTGGGGGGGATACGCAGTATTTT. It is translated as CASSFGGDTQYF. The whole variable domain, filled in from reference TRBV7-9 and TRBJ2-3, reads DTGVSQNPRHKITKRGQNVTFRCDPISEHNRLYWYRQTLGQGPEFLTYFQNEAQLEKSRLLSDRFSAERPKGSFSTLEIQRTEQGDSAMYLCASSFGGDTQYFGPGTRLTVL.

As to this clonotype: The conserved phenylalanine or tryptophan is not found at the CDR3 terminus, so this likely reflects a read error. This rearrangement joins TRBV12-3 or TRBV12-4 to TRBJ2-6; possibly TRBD1 for D (6 bases). The CDR3 has 16 amino acids. CDR3 nucleotides: TGTGCCAGCAGGTCCCGGGACACCCCTGGGGCCGACGTCCTGACTATC. This codes for CASRSRDTPGADVLTI.

Concerning this clonotype itself: A read error may be the cause here, since a much bigger clone is one base away. No conserved phenylalanine or tryptophan ends this CDR3, so it is likely a read error. The rearrangement uses TRBV12-5 and TRBJ2-1, with 7 bases matching TRBD2. Germline V lookup: CDR1 LGHNT, CDR2 FRNRAP. With V trimmed by 2 bases and J by 4 bases, 5 bases remained unmatched. The CDR3 runs to 15 residues. CDR3 protein: CASGLSRGDYNEQFS. The CDR3 DNA is TGTGCTAGTGGTTTGTCCCGGGGGGATTACAATGAGCAGTTCTCC.

This clonotype has a count of ten or more. This chain uses TRBV11-2 with TRBJ2-6; D uncertain. Between the trimmed V and J ends, which lost 5 bases and 5 bases, there was a span of 10 bases. CDR1 SGHAT and CDR2 FQNNGV come from the germline V gene. The CDR3 spans 14 residues. This chain's CDR3 is CASSPSSWANVLTF. DNA for the CDR3: TGTGCCAGCAGCCCGAGTTCCTGGGCCAACGTCCTGACTTTC.

This clonotype was observed a few times. The CDR3: CASSRGSSGRRGETQYF. DNA of the CDR3: TGTGCCAGCAGCCGGGGGAGTAGCGGGAGAAGAGGAGAGACCCAGTACTTC. J is TRBJ2-5 and V is TRBV5-6; 9 nucleotides agree with TRBD2. The CDR3 runs to 17 residues. Trimming took 4 bases from V and 4 from J; bases not matched to a gene: 14. The germline CDR1 and CDR2 sequences are SGHDT and YYEEEE.